Each of the 26 T cell receptor beta chains below was sequenced from the same sample in a study of regulatory T cells in long-lasting Graves disease. Construction of the TCR beta libraries employed iRepertoire HTBI primers in conjunction with Arm-PCR of CDR3 regions. TCRdb processed the multiplex PCR reads anew with MiXCR; each CDR3 protein has one entry. Among hundreds of thousands of distinct CDR3 sequences listed, under 25% were seen once. The time point denotes: persistent/refractory GD, antithyroid drugs over 5 years with positive TRAb. TCR sequences were obtained from RNA taken from PBMCs. The sample was peripheral blood mononuclear cells (PBMCs), taken when the disease was refractory, from a patient treated with antithyroid drugs. Receptors were obtained from a female donor with Graves disease.

This clonotype was seen ten or more times. V and J are TRBV28 and TRBJ1-1; possibly TRBD1 for D (5 bases). Germline-derived CDR1 and CDR2 are MDHEN and SYDVKM. The V and J ends lost 4 bases and 7 bases respectively, with 13 bases between them. The CDR3 is made up of 13 amino acids. CDR3 coding DNA: TGTGCCAGCAGTTCCTCTCGGGACCTTGAAGCTTTCTTT. Amino acids: CASSSSRDLEAFF.

The chain combines TRBV2 with TRBJ2-1, with a tentative D call TRBD1 (6 bases). V shed 6 bases and J shed 10 bases, with 13 bases lying between them. The CDR3 totals 12 residues. CDR1 is SNHLY and CDR2 is FYNNEI in the germline V gene. CDR3 bases: TGTGCCAGCAGAGCCCAGGGGAACGAGCAGTTCTTC. It is translated as CASRAQGNEQFF.

A note on this clonotype: Possible read error: a much larger clone is one base away. The V gene is TRBV6-2 or TRBV6-3, the J gene TRBJ2-3; D gene uncertain. TRBJ2-5 matches the DNA end more closely, so the J call is doubtful. CDR1 is MNHEY, CDR2 SVGEGT, per germline. CDR3 length: 15 amino acids. In nucleotides, the CDR3 is TGTGCCAGCAGTGAAGTCCCCCCCGACTCAGAGACCCAGTACTTC. This translates into CASSEVPPDSETQYF.

The chain joins TRBV15 to TRBJ1-2; D unresolved. This CDR3 region has 13 residues. Trimming took off 0 bases at V and 7 bases at J, with 9 bases between the two ends. CDR1 is LNHNV, CDR2 YYDKDF, per germline (reference sequence). The DNA of the CDR3 is TGTGCCACCAGCAGAGAGAGGGCTTCTGGCTACACCTTC. The encoded protein is CATSRERASGYTF. The entire variable domain, with the rest obtained from reference TRBV15 and TRBJ1-2, is as follows: DAMVIQNPRYQVTQFGKPVTLSCSQTLNHNVMYWYQQKSSQAPKLLFHYYDKDFNNEADTPDNFQSRRPNTSFCFLDIRSPGLGDTAMYLCATSRERASGYTFGSGTRLTVV.

This clonotype has at least ten counts. The CDR3 sequence: CASSFLPGQGAYEQYF. In DNA form, the CDR3 reads TGTGCCAGCAGCTTTTTACCGGGACAGGGGGCCTACGAGCAGTACTTC. The V gene is TRBV7-2, the J gene TRBJ2-7; 11 bases are a match to TRBD1. Trimming took 3 bases from V and 2 from J; bases not matched to a gene: 6. Germline CDR1 and CDR2: SGHTA and FQGNSA. This CDR3 spans 16 amino acids.

V is TRBV19 and J is TRBJ1-3; no clear D gene. This CDR3 spans 13 amino acids. Trimming took off 6 bases at V and 0 bases at J, with 6 bases between the two ends. The germline gives CDR1 LNHDA, CDR2 SQIVND (reference sequence). CDR3 residues: CASRQSSGNTIYF. The CDR3 DNA reads as TGTGCCAGTAGACAGAGCTCTGGAAACACCATATATTTT.

This clonotype was observed a few times. The chain is built from TRBV13 and TRBJ1-1; 9 nucleotides agree with TRBD1. The germline CDR1 and CDR2 sequences are PRHDT and FYEKMQ (reference sequence). This CDR3 spans 15 amino acids. V shed 3 bases, J shed 7 bases, and the junction held 9 bases outside the gene matches. The CDR3 DNA is TGTGCCAGCAGCTTCCTTCCAGACAGGGGGGTTGAAGCTTTCTTT. This gives the protein CASSFLPDRGVEAFF.

This clonotype showed up many times. V gene TRBV11-2 combines with J gene TRBJ2-7, with 9 nucleotides matching TRBD1. The length of the CDR3 is 14 residues. The V and J ends lost 5 bases and 2 bases, in that order; junction bases with no gene match: 4. CDR1 SGHAT and CDR2 FQNNGV come from the germline V gene. The CDR3 loop reads CASSDGTGPYEQYF. DNA of the CDR3: TGTGCCAGCAGCGACGGGACAGGGCCCTACGAGCAGTACTTC.

This clonotype has a handful of counts. The chain employs TRBV24-1 and TRBJ2-5; 14 nucleotides line up with TRBD2. This CDR3 comprises 20 residues. Germline CDR1 is KGHDR and CDR2 is SFDVKD. V trimming: 4 bases; J trimming: 4 bases; junction bases outside the gene matches: 16. The CDR3 DNA reads TGTGCCACCAGTGACCCCGGGACTAGCGGGAGCAGTTTGTCTCGAGAGACCCAGTACTTC. Amino acid sequence: CATSDPGTSGSSLSRETQYF.

On this clonotype itself: A much larger clonotype is one base distant, so this may be a read error. The J gene is TRBJ2-2, the V gene TRBV11-3; D remains ambiguous. Trimming removed 0 bases at V and 5 bases at J, with 10 bases between. This CDR3 is built from 15 residues. Germline CDR1 reads SGHNT; CDR2 reads YENEEA. CDR3 protein: CASSLDTAPTGELFF. Here the CDR3 DNA reads TGTGCCAGCAGCTTAGATACGGCACCGACCGGGGAGCTGTTTTTT.

This sequence joins TRBV12-3 or TRBV12-4 and TRBJ1-1; 8 nucleotides match TRBD1. The J segment lost 3 bases and the V segment lost 6 bases, leaving 6 bases of the junction unmatched. The CDR3 extends over 14 amino acids. The CDR3 DNA follows: TGTGCCAGCAGCTTTGCAGGGGGCGACACTGAAGCTTTCTTT. It specifies CASSFAGGDTEAFF.

The chain employs TRBV15 and TRBJ1-5, with 8 positions matching TRBD1. CDR3 length: 20 amino acids. Germline assignment: CDR1 LNHNV and CDR2 YYDKDF (reference sequence). Germline trimming cut 0 bases from V and 0 bases from J; bases unmatched to any gene: 13. The chain's CDR3 is CATSRDLRQGRVYSNQPQHF. The CDR3 DNA reads TGTGCCACCAGCAGAGATCTGAGACAGGGGAGGGTATATAGCAATCAGCCCCAGCATTTT.

The sample holds many counts of this clonotype. The CDR3 DNA is TGTGCCAGCAGTGTGGAGAGTATCTATGGCTACACCTTC. It codes for CASSVESIYGYTF. The gene calls are TRBV2 and TRBJ1-2; D is uncertain. Germline CDR1 is SNHLY and CDR2 is FYNNEI. V lost 4 bases, J lost 4 bases, and 10 bases lay in between. The CDR3 extends over 13 amino acids. Using reference TRBV2 and TRBJ1-2 for the parts outside the CDR3, the full variable domain is EPEVTQTPSHQVTQMGQEVILRCVPISNHLYFYWYRQILGQKVEFLVSFYNNEISEKSEIFDDQFSVERPDGSNFTLKIRSTKLEDSAMYFCASSVESIYGYTFGSGTRLTVV.

Many counts were recorded for this clonotype. The V gene is TRBV14, the J gene TRBJ1-2, with 8 bases fitting TRBD1. The trim removed 4 bases at V and 1 base at J, leaving 5 bases unmatched. CDR1 and CDR2 (germline): SGHDN, FVKESK. The CDR3 contains 15 residues. The CDR3 DNA reads as TGTGCCAGCAGCCCTGACGGACAGGGTAACTATGGCTACACCTTC. Protein: CASSPDGQGNYGYTF.

The chain joins TRBV15 to TRBJ2-5; either TRBD1 or TRBD2 may fit D (5 bases each). CDR3 length: 14 amino acids. V gave up 1 base and J gave up 4 bases, with 10 bases separating them. Germline lookup yields CDR1 LNHNV and CDR2 YYDKDF (reference sequence). The CDR3 DNA reads TGTGCCACCAGCAGAGGGGGGATTGGAGAGACCCAGTACTTC. The encoded protein is CATSRGGIGETQYF.

This clonotype appeared many times. The J gene is TRBJ2-4, the V gene TRBV20-1; D tentatively reads TRBD1 or TRBD2 (5 bases each). With 0 bases removed from V and 8 bases from J, the gap between germline ends came to 11 bases. Germline CDR1 and CDR2: DFQATT and SNEGSKA (reference sequence). The CDR3 runs to 13 residues. In DNA form, the CDR3 reads TGCAGTGCTAGAGAGTGGGTGGGGGACATTCAGTACTTC. It yields the protein CSAREWVGDIQYF.

This clonotype was observed at least ten times. The J gene is TRBJ1-1, the V gene TRBV30; 9 nucleotides match TRBD1. V lost 8 bases to trimming and J lost 10 bases; unmatched junction nucleotides: 11. CDR3 length: 12 amino acids. Per germline, CDR1 GTSNPN and CDR2 SVGIG (reference sequence). The CDR3 nucleotides read TGTGCCCACTTCTGGAGGGGACAGGGAGCTTTCTTT. Protein product: CAHFWRGQGAFF.

This clonotype has a count of ten or more. The CDR3 bases are TGTGCCAGCAGTCCCACCCTTGGGGTCATGAACACTGAAGCTTTCTTT. It yields the protein CASSPTLGVMNTEAFF. This chain links TRBV27 with TRBJ1-1; no reliable D call. Trimming took 5 bases from V and 0 from J, leaving 16 bases between them. The germline gives CDR1 MNHEY, CDR2 SMNVEV (reference sequence). This CDR3 is built from 16 residues.

This clonotype has at least ten counts. The V gene is TRBV28, the J gene TRBJ2-7; 10 bases fit TRBD1. CDR3 length equals 15 residues. The germline CDR1 and CDR2 sequences are MDHEN and SYDVKM. Trimming removed 4 bases from V and 7 bases from J; junction bases left unmatched: 10. The CDR3 sequence: CASSSSGQGEREQYF. The CDR3 DNA follows: TGTGCCAGCAGTTCCTCCGGACAGGGGGAGAGGGAGCAGTACTTC. Complete variable domain (other parts from reference TRBV28 and TRBJ2-7): DVKVTQSSRYLVKRTGEKVFLECVQDMDHENMFWYRQDPGLGLRLIYFSYDVKMKEKGDIPEGYSVSREKKERFSLILESASTNQTSMYLCASSSSGQGEREQYFGPGTRLTVT.

The sample holds a few counts of this clonotype. The chain combines TRBV28 with TRBJ1-1; unclear D gene. V was shortened by 4 bases and J by 3 bases, with 12 bases between the two germline ends. CDR1 and CDR2 from the germline V gene are MDHEN and SYDVKM. The CDR3 has 14 amino acids. In DNA form, the CDR3 reads TGTGCCAGCAGTTACCTCTGGGCGGACACTGAAGCTTTCTTT. The encoded protein is CASSYLWADTEAFF. Based on the CDR3 plus reference TRBV28 and TRBJ1-1, the full variable domain is DVKVTQSSRYLVKRTGEKVFLECVQDMDHENMFWYRQDPGLGLRLIYFSYDVKMKEKGDIPEGYSVSREKKERFSLILESASTNQTSMYLCASSYLWADTEAFFGQGTRLTVV.

This clonotype has a handful of counts. A much larger clonotype is one base distant, so this may be a read error. V gene TRBV12-3 or TRBV12-4 combines with J gene TRBJ1-1, with 8 nucleotides matching TRBD1. J was trimmed by 10 bases and V by 3 bases; bases with no gene match: 7. This CDR3 has 13 amino acids. CDR3 region: CASSFTQGDGAFF. The DNA for the CDR3 is TGTGCCAGCAGTTTTACACAGGGGGATGGAGCTTTCTTT.

This clonotype has ten or more counts. V is TRBV28 and J is TRBJ1-2; 7 bases align to TRBD1. The junction had 4 bases not matched to a gene; V was cut back by 6 bases and J by 3 bases. This CDR3 spans 13 amino acids. Germline-derived CDR1 and CDR2 are MDHEN and SYDVKM. This chain's CDR3 is CASRRQGDYGYTF. The DNA for the CDR3 is TGTGCCAGCAGACGACAGGGCGACTATGGCTACACCTTC.

CDR3 sequence (DNA): TGCAGTGCTAGAGATCTTCGGGGGGTCACTGAAGCTTTCTTT. Amino acids: CSARDLRGVTEAFF. The chain recombines TRBV20-1 with TRBJ1-1; D possibly corresponds to TRBD1 (5 bases). V lost 0 bases and J 4 bases, leaving 12 bases between the germline ends. The CDR3 is 14 residues long. The germline CDR1 and CDR2 sequences are DFQATT and SNEGSKA (reference sequence).

A note on this clonotype: This clone may be a read error of a much larger clone one base away. For the CDR3, the DNA is TGTGTCACCAGTGAGTCTGGACAGGGGCGAGAGACCCAGTACTTC. Amino acid sequence: CVTSESGQGRETQYF. The rearrangement joins TRBV24-1 to TRBJ2-5; 9 bases map to TRBD1. Per germline, CDR1 KGHDR and CDR2 SFDVKD. The CDR3 spans 15 residues.

This clonotype occurred once. A far larger clone is one base from this, pointing to a likely read error. This sequence joins TRBV7-2 and TRBJ2-1; TRBD1 aligns across 10 bases. The J segment lost 6 bases and the V segment lost 5 bases, leaving 7 bases of the junction unmatched. The CDR3 runs to 15 residues. CDR1 and CDR2 (germline): SGHTA, FQGNSA. CDR3 loop: CASSRTGQGGNEQFF. DNA of the CDR3: TGTGCCAGCAGCCGAACTGGACAGGGGGGCAATGAGCAGTTCTTC.

The gene calls are TRBV27 and TRBJ2-5; D not resolved. The DNA matches TRBJ2-1 better at its end, which makes the J call doubtful. Germline V gene data show CDR1 as MNHEY and CDR2 as SMNVEV (reference sequence). The CDR3 runs 14 residues. The DNA for the CDR3 is TGTGCCAGCGGCCTTTATTCTGGATACAATGAGCAGTTCTTC. It encodes CASGLYSGYNEQFF.